What follows are 10 T cell receptor beta chains derived from one specimen sequenced in a study of blood T cell repertoires in COVID-19. The table came from immunoSEQ multiplex PCR; TCRdb's copy has only in-frame clones and leaves some out. There are under 15,000 clones in the sample; approximately 76% occur only once, and around two fifths lies in the top ten. Sample: peripheral blood. The receptor source for this set is an elderly woman with acute or convalescent COVID-19.

To note about this clone: One end of the junction varies from germline; a read error may be responsible. The V and J genes are TRBV20-1 and TRBJ1-4, with 10 bases that match TRBD1. Germline CDR1 reads DFQATT; CDR2 reads SNEGSKA (reference sequence). The CDR3 is 11 amino acids. CDR3 bases: TGCAGTGCTGCGGGGGACAGGGGCACAGAGTTT. This translates into CSAAGDRGTEF.

The chain combines TRBV5-1 with TRBJ1-2; 9 positions agree with TRBD1. The junction had 12 bases not matched to a gene; V was cut back by 4 bases and J by 5 bases. Per germline, CDR1 SGHRS and CDR2 YFSETQ. This CDR3 is built from 16 residues. The CDR3 is CASSEGRGQGWYGYTF. CDR3 in DNA: TGCGCCAGCAGCGAAGGCCGGGGACAGGGTTGGTATGGCTACACCTTC.

CDR3 nucleotide sequence: TGTGCCAGCAGTGGGGACAGATACGAGCAGTACTTC. Protein: CASSGDRYEQYF. V gene TRBV2 combines with J gene TRBJ2-7; 7 positions match TRBD1. Trimming took 4 bases from V and 4 from J; bases not matched to a gene: 1. Germline CDR1 SNHLY, CDR2 FYNNEI. The CDR3 has 12 residues.

The chain recombines TRBV14 with TRBJ1-1, with 7 bases that match TRBD1. V shed 6 bases, J shed 11 bases, and the junction held 9 bases outside the gene matches. CDR3 length: 12 amino acids. Germline CDR1 reads SGHDN; CDR2 reads FVKESK. The CDR3 reads CASSPDRIGAFF. The DNA for the CDR3 is TGTGCCAGCAGTCCGGACAGGATTGGGGCTTTCTTT.

V and J are TRBV5-1 and TRBJ1-1; D ambiguous. CDR1 and CDR2 (germline): SGHRS, YFSETQ. V was pared by 2 bases and J by 2 bases, with 10 bases between. The CDR3 is 14 residues long. CDR3 region: CASSFREHNTEAFF. Written as DNA, the CDR3 is TGCGCCAGCAGCTTCCGGGAGCATAACACTGAAGCTTTCTTT.

The V call is TRBV6-5, the J call TRBJ1-5, with TRBD1 identical over 7 bases. The CDR3 is 14 residues long. The trim removed 4 bases at V and 7 bases at J, leaving 7 bases unmatched. Germline loops: CDR1 MNHEY, CDR2 SVGAGI. CDR3: CASSLQGNKQPQHF. The CDR3 bases are TGTGCCAGCAGTTTACAGGGGAACAAACAGCCCCAGCATTTT.

This clone has a handful of counts. The rearrangement joins TRBV5-1 to TRBJ1-6; D is possibly TRBD1 (6 bases). CDR1 SGHRS and CDR2 YFSETQ come from the germline V gene. Between the trimmed V and J ends, which lost 0 bases and 9 bases, there was a span of 13 bases. This CDR3 region has 15 residues. The CDR3 coding sequence is TGCGCCAGCAGCTTGGAGGCAGGGGCGCCTTCACCCCTCCACTTT. This gives the protein CASSLEAGAPSPLHF.

The chain employs TRBV18 and TRBJ2-3; 7 positions match TRBD2. Germline assignment: CDR1 KGHSH and CDR2 LQKENI. This CDR3 spans 19 amino acids. With 0 bases clipped from V and 2 bases from J, the junction kept 14 bases outside the gene matches. The CDR3 bases are TGTGCCAGCTCACCACCCCTACTGGCGGGGGACTACAACACAGATACGCAGTATTTT. Its translation: CASSPPLLAGDYNTDTQYF.

V gene TRBV24-1 combines with J gene TRBJ2-2; D is undetermined. Germline V gene sequence: CDR1 KGHDR, CDR2 SFDVKD. This CDR3 region has 12 residues. V was shortened by 9 bases and J by 4 bases, with 8 bases between the two germline ends. This chain's CDR3 is CATSGITGELFF. The DNA for the CDR3 is TGTGCCACCTCTGGCATCACCGGGGAGCTGTTTTTT.

The chain is built from TRBV19 and TRBJ1-5; TRBD1 agrees at 7 bases. V lost 5 bases to trimming and J lost 1 base; unmatched junction nucleotides: 2. Looked up from germline, CDR1 is LNHDA and CDR2 is SQIVND (reference sequence). This CDR3 region has 14 residues. CDR3 region: CASSVTGSNQPQHF. CDR3 nucleotide sequence: TGTGCCAGTAGTGTGACAGGGAGCAATCAGCCCCAGCATTTT. The full variable domain, in which reference TRBV19 and TRBJ1-5 provide the parts outside the CDR3, is DGGITQSPKYLFRKEGQNVTLSCEQNLNHDAMYWYRQDPGQGLRLIYYSQIVNDFQKGDIAEGYSVSREKKESFPLTVTSAQKNPTAFYLCASSVTGSNQPQHFGDGTRLSIL.